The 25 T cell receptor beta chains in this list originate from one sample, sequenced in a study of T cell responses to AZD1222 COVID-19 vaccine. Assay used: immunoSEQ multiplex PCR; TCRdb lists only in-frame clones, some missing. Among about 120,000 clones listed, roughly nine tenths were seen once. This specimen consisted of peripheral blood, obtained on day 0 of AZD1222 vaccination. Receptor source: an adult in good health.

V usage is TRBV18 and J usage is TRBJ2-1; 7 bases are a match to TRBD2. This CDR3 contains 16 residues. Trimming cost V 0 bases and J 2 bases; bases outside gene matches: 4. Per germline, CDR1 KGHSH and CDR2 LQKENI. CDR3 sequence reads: CASSPPVLAAYNEQFF. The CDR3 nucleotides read TGTGCCAGCTCACCACCGGTCCTAGCGGCCTACAATGAGCAGTTCTTC.

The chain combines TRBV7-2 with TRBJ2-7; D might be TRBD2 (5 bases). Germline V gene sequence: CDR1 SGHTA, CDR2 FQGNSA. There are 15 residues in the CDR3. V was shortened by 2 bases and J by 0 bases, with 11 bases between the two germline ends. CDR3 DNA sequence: TGTGCCAGCAGCTTATCGGGGAGAAGCTCCTACGAGCAGTACTTC. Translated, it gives CASSLSGRSSYEQYF.

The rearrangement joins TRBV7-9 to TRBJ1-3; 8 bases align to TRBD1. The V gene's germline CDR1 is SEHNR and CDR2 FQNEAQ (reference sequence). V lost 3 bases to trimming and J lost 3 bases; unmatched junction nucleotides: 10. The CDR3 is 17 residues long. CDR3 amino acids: CASSFASGGAFGNTIYF. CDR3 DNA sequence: TGTGCCAGCAGCTTCGCTTCAGGGGGCGCATTTGGAAACACCATATATTTT. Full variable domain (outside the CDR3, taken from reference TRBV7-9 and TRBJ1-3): DTGVSQNPRHKITKRGQNVTFRCDPISEHNRLYWYRQTLGQGPEFLTYFQNEAQLEKSRLLSDRFSAERPKGSFSTLEIQRTEQGDSAMYLCASSFASGGAFGNTIYFGEGSWLTVV.

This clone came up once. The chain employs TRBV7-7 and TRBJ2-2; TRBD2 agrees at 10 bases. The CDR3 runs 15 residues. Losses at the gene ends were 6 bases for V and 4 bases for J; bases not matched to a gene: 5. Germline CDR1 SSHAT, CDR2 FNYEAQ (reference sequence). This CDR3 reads CASSPTSGLTGELFF. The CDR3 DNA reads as TGTGCCAGCAGTCCGACTAGCGGGCTCACCGGGGAGCTGTTTTTT.

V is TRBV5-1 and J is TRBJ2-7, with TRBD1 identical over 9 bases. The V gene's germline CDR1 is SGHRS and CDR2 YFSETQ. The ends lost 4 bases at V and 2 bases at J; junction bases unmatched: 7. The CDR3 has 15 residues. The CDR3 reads CASSPQGAGTYEQYF. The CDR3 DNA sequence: TGCGCCAGCAGCCCACAGGGGGCTGGTACCTACGAGCAGTACTTC.

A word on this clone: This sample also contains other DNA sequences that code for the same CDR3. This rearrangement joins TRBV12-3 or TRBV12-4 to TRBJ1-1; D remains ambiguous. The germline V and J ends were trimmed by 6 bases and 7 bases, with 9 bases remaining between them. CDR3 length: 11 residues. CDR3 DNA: TGTGCCAGCAGCCCAGGTTTTGAAGCTTTCTTT. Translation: CASSPGFEAFF.

The CDR3 region has the DNA TGTGCCAGCAGCGTAGCTACTAAGGGGGACATTCAGTACTTC. Translation: CASSVATKGDIQYF. This chain links TRBV9 with TRBJ2-4; possibly TRBD1 for D (6 bases). The CDR3 length is 14 residues. Trimming took off 0 bases at V and 8 bases at J, with 12 bases between the two ends. Germline V gene data show CDR1 as SGDLS and CDR2 as YYNGEE.

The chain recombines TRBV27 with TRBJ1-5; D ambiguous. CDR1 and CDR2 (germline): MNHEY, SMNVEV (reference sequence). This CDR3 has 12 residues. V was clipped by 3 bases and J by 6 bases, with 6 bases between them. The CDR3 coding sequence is TGTGCCAGCAGTTTCCGGGGTCAGCCCCAGCATTTT. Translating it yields CASSFRGQPQHF.

For the CDR3, the DNA is TGTGCCAGCAGCTACCAAGAGGCGGGTGGCAATGAGCAGTTCTTC. As protein: CASSYQEAGGNEQFF. V usage is TRBV7-9 and J usage is TRBJ2-1; D may be TRBD2 (5 bases). Trimming shortened V by 4 bases and J by 6 bases, and 16 bases separated the two germline ends. Germline V gene lookup returns CDR1 SEHNR and CDR2 FQNEAQ (reference sequence). This CDR3 contains 15 residues.

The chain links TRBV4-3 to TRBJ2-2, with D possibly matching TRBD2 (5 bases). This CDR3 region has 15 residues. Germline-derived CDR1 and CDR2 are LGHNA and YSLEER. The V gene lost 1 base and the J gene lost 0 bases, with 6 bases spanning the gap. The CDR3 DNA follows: TGCGCCAGCAGCCAAGGAGCGGCGAACACCGGGGAGCTGTTTTTT. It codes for CASSQGAANTGELFF.

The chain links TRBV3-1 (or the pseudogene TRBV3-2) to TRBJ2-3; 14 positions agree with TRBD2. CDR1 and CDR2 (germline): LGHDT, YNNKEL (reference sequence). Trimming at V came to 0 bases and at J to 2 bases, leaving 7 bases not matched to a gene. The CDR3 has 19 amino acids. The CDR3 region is CASSQDYPGLAGATDTQYF. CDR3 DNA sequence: TGTGCCAGCAGCCAAGATTATCCGGGACTAGCGGGGGCCACAGATACGCAGTATTTT.

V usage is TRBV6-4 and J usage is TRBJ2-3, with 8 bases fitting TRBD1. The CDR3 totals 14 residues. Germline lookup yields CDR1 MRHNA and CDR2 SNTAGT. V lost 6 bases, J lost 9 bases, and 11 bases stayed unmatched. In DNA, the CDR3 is TGTGCCAGCAGGGATGACTCCGGGACAGGCACGCAGTATTTT. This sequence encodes CASRDDSGTGTQYF.

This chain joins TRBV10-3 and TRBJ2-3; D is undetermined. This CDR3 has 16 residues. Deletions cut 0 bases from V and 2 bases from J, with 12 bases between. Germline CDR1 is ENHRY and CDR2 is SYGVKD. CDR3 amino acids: CAISESKGGSTDTQYF. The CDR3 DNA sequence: TGTGCCATCAGTGAGTCCAAGGGCGGTTCCACAGATACGCAGTATTTT.

CDR3 loop: CASSSGQGISGDHREKLFF. CDR3 in DNA: TGCGCCAGCAGTTCTGGACAGGGAATCTCGGGAGACCATAGGGAAAAACTGTTTTTT. V and J are TRBV5-1 and TRBJ1-4; 8 nucleotides match TRBD1. V shed 5 bases and J 8 bases; nucleotides not matched to a gene: 23. In germline, CDR1 is SGHRS, CDR2 YFSETQ. The CDR3 extends over 19 amino acids.

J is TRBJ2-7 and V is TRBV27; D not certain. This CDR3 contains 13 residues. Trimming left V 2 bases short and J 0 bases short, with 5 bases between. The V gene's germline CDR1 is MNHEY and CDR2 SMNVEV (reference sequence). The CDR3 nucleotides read TGTGCCAGCAGTTTACAGGACTCCTACGAGCAGTACTTC. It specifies CASSLQDSYEQYF.

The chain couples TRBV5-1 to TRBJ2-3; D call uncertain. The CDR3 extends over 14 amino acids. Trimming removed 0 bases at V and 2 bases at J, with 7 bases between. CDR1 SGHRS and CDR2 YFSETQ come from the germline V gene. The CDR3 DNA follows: TGCGCCAGCAGCTTGGAGAGAAACACAGATACGCAGTATTTT. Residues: CASSLERNTDTQYF.

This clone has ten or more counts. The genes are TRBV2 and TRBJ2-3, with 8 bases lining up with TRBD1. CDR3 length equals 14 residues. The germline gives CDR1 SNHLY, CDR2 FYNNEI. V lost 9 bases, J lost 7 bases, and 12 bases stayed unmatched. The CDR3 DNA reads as TGTGCCAGTTTGGGGACAGGCTTCGGGAATACGCAGTATTTT. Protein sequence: CASLGTGFGNTQYF.

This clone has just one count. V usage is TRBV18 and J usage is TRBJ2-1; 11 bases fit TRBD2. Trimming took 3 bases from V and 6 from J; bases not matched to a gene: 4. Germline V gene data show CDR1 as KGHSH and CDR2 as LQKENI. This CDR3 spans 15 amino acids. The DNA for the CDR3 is TGTGCCAGCTCACCGGGACTAGCGGCCCTCAATGAGCAGTTCTTC. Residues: CASSPGLAALNEQFF.

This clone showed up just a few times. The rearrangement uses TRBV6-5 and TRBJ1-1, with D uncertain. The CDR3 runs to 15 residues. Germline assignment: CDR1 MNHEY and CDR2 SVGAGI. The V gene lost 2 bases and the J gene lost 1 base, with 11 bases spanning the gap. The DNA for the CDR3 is TGTGCCAGCAGTTACGCCGTTACTTCGAACACTGAAGCTTTCTTT. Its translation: CASSYAVTSNTEAFF.

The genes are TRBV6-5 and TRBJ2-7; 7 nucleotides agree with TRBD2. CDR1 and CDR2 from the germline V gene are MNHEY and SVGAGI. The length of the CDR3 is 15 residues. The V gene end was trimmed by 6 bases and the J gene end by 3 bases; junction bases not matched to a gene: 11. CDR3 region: CASSAYQRDYYEQYF. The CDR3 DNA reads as TGTGCCAGCAGCGCTTACCAGCGGGATTACTACGAGCAGTACTTC.

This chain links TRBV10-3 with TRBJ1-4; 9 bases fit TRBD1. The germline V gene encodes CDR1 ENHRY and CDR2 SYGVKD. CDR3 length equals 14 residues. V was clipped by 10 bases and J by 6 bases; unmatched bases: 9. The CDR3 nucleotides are TGTGCCAGTCGGGGACAGGGTAACGATGAAAAACTGTTTTTT. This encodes CASRGQGNDEKLFF.

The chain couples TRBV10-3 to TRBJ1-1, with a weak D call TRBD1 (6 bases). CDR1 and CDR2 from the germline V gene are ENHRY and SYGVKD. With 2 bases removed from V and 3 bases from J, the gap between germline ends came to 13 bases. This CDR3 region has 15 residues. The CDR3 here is CAISERGSRDTEAFF. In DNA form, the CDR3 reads TGTGCCATCAGTGAGAGGGGGAGTCGGGACACTGAAGCTTTCTTT.

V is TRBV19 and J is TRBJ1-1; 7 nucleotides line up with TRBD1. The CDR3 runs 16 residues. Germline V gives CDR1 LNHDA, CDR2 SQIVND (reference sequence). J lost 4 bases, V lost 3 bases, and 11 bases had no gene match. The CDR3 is CASSIRPTGTRTEAFF. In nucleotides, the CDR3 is TGTGCCAGTAGTATCCGACCGACAGGGACCCGCACTGAAGCTTTCTTT.

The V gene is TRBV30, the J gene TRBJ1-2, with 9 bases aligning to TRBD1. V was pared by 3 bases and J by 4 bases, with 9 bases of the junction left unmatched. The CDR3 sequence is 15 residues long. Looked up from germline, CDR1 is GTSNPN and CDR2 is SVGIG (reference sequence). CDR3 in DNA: TGTGCCTGGAGGCTCCCAGGACAGGGGATCTATGGCTACACCTTC. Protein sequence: CAWRLPGQGIYGYTF.

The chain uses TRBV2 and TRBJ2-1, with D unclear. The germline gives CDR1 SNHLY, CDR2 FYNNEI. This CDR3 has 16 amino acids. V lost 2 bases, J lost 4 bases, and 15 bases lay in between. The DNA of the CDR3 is TGTGCCAGCAGTGAATCGCCCCCAGAATTGTACAATGAGCAGTTCTTC. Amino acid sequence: CASSESPPELYNEQFF.